These T cell receptor beta chains were read from a single sample in a study of T cell responses to AZD1222 COVID-19 vaccine. The repertoire was sequenced with immunoSEQ multiplex PCR; TCRdb's copy has only in-frame clones and lacks some. The repertoire includes 95,000 to 100,000 clones, roughly 84% of them detected once, and 1.4% sits in the top ten. The starting material was peripheral blood, obtained on day 0 of AZD1222 vaccination. Receptor source: an adult in good health. CDR3s include the opening cysteine and the closing phenylalanine or tryptophan. A D gene is named only where the DNA matches it firmly. Expanded clones get a size class; other rows say once, few or many, or leave the size out.

v_gene,abundance,j_gene,d_gene,CDR3aa,CDR3nt
TRBV4-2,NA,TRBJ1-5,NA,CASSPQGGNQPQHF,TGTGCCAGCAGCCCACAGGGAGGCAATCAGCCCCAGCATTTT
TRBV9,NA,TRBJ2-1,NA,CASSVAWGFEQFF,TGTGCCAGCAGCGTAGCTTGGGGTTTTGAGCAGTTCTTC
TRBV6-2/TRBV6-3,NA,TRBJ2-1,NA,CASSPRGDPYNEQFF,TGTGCCAGCAGCCCTAGGGGGGACCCCTACAATGAGCAGTTCTTC
TRBV21-1,NA,TRBJ1-2,NA,CASSKLEGGPSYGYTF,TGTGCCAGCAGCAAATTGGAAGGGGGGCCCTCGTATGGCTACACCTTC
TRBV12-3/TRBV12-4,NA,TRBJ1-2,NA,CASSLGDIYGYTF,TGTGCCAGCAGTTTAGGAGACATTTATGGCTACACCTTC
TRBV3-1/TRBV3-2,NA,TRBJ2-3,NA,CASSQEEGWVGTDTQYF,TGTGCCAGCAGCCAAGAAGAAGGTTGGGTGGGTACAGATACGCAGTATTTT
TRBV9,NA,TRBJ1-6,NA,CASSLRGTYNSPLHF,TGTGCCAGCAGCCTGCGTGGGACCTATAATTCACCCCTCCACTTT
TRBV7-3,NA,TRBJ1-3,NA,CASSLDTRTGNTIYF,TGTGCCAGCAGCTTAGACACGAGAACTGGAAACACCATATATTTT
TRBV6-1,NA,TRBJ1-5,TRBD1,CASSSTGAFNQPQHF,TGTGCCAGCAGTTCTACAGGGGCCTTCAATCAGCCCCAGCATTTT
TRBV9,NA,TRBJ2-2,NA,CASSVDMGEWYTGELFF,TGTGCCAGCAGCGTTGATATGGGGGAATGGTACACCGGGGAGCTGTTTTTT
TRBV9,NA,TRBJ2-1,TRBD2,CASSGGGLANNEQFF,TGTGCCAGCAGCGGTGGGGGACTAGCGAACAATGAGCAGTTCTTC
TRBV7-3,NA,TRBJ2-3,NA,CASSLGGLPDTQYF,TGTGCCAGCAGCTTGGGGGGACTCCCTGATACGCAGTATTTT
TRBV28,NA,TRBJ2-7,TRBD1,CASSLSGQFYEQYF,TGTGCCAGCAGTTTATCGGGACAGTTCTACGAGCAGTACTTC
TRBV20-1,NA,TRBJ2-2,TRBD1,CSASQGASNTGELFF,TGCAGTGCTAGTCAGGGGGCATCGAACACCGGGGAGCTGTTTTTT
TRBV9,NA,TRBJ1-3,NA,CASSVVDFSLSGNTIYF,TGTGCCAGCAGCGTAGTGGACTTCTCCCTCTCTGGAAACACCATATATTTT
TRBV9,NA,TRBJ2-2,TRBD2,CASSVASGRNTGELFF,TGTGCCAGCAGCGTAGCTAGCGGGAGAAACACCGGGGAGCTGTTTTTT
TRBV9,NA,TRBJ2-1,NA,CASSYSSSSYNEQFF,TGTGCCAGCAGCTACAGCTCTAGCTCCTACAATGAGCAGTTCTTC
TRBV6-4,NA,TRBJ2-5,NA,CASSLQGGETQYF,TGTGCCAGCAGTTTGCAGGGAGGAGAGACCCAGTACTTC
TRBV7-2,NA,TRBJ2-7,NA,CASSLVGGAYEQYF,TGTGCCAGCAGCTTAGTAGGGGGTGCCTACGAGCAGTACTTC
TRBV11-2,few,TRBJ1-5,NA,CASSLGQEDQPQHF,TGTGCCAGCAGCTTAGGACAGGAGGATCAGCCCCAGCATTTT
TRBV9,NA,TRBJ1-3,NA,CASGPMSSGNTIYF,TGTGCCAGCGGGCCCATGAGTTCTGGAAACACCATATATTTT
TRBV19,NA,TRBJ1-4,NA,CASSTGLGGRTNEKLFF,TGTGCCAGTAGTACAGGATTGGGGGGCCGAACTAATGAAAAACTGTTTTTT
TRBV7-2,NA,TRBJ2-7,TRBD1,CASRRTGAYEQYF,TGTGCCAGCAGGAGGACAGGTGCCTACGAGCAGTACTTC
TRBV19,once,TRBJ2-2,NA,CASSWGTGELFF,TGTGCCAGTAGTTGGGGCACCGGGGAGCTGTTTTTT
TRBV7-9,NA,TRBJ1-4,NA,CASSPRPPLGEKLFF,TGTGCCAGCAGCCCCCGTCCTCCCCTGGGGGAAAAACTGTTTTTT
TRBV5-3,NA,TRBJ2-5,NA,CARSLYLGQETQYF,TGTGCCAGAAGCTTATATCTGGGCCAAGAGACCCAGTACTTC
TRBV18,NA,TRBJ1-5,NA,CASSPAGVQPQHF,TGTGCCAGCTCACCAGCAGGGGTTCAGCCCCAGCATTTT
TRBV28,NA,TRBJ1-1,NA,CASSLRQQNTEAFF,TGTGCCAGCAGTTTAAGGCAGCAGAACACTGAAGCTTTCTTT
TRBV3-1/TRBV3-2,NA,TRBJ1-1,NA,CASSRQISNTEAFF,TGTGCCAGCAGCCGACAGATTTCGAACACTGAAGCTTTCTTT
TRBV7-2,NA,TRBJ1-1,NA,CASSLERQVPTEAFF,TGTGCCAGCAGCTTAGAGCGACAGGTTCCCACTGAAGCTTTCTTT
TRBV6-5,NA,TRBJ2-7,TRBD1,CASKGQGDSIEQYF,TGTGCCTCCAAAGGGCAGGGGGATTCCATCGAGCAGTACTTC
TRBV7-2,NA,TRBJ1-3,NA,CASSLDLSGNTIYF,TGTGCCAGCAGCTTAGACCTCTCTGGAAACACCATATATTTT
TRBV3-1/TRBV3-2,NA,TRBJ2-3,TRBD2,CASSLSLAGGRYF,TGTGCCAGCAGCCTTTCACTAGCGGGAGGTCGGTATTTT
TRBV10-3,NA,TRBJ2-7,TRBD2,CAISETTSGIYEQYF,TGTGCCATCAGTGAGACCACTAGCGGGATATACGAGCAGTACTTC
TRBV7-2,NA,TRBJ2-5,NA,CASSLVGTEEETQYF,TGTGCCAGCAGCTTAGTAGGGACCGAGGAAGAGACCCAGTACTTC
TRBV7-2,few,TRBJ1-3,NA,CASSSRLGSGNTIYF,TGTGCCAGCAGCTCGAGATTGGGCTCTGGAAACACCATATATTTT
TRBV7-9,NA,TRBJ1-1,NA,CASSPDGWGLNTEAFF,TGTGCCAGCAGCCCCGACGGCTGGGGACTGAACACTGAAGCTTTCTTT
TRBV14,NA,TRBJ2-4,TRBD1,CASSFDRVGNIQYF,TGTGCCAGCAGCTTCGACAGGGTCGGAAACATTCAGTACTTC
TRBV24-1,NA,TRBJ1-1,NA,CATSSNMNTEAFF,TGTGCCACCAGTAGCAATATGAACACTGAAGCTTTCTTT
TRBV4-3,NA,TRBJ2-7,TRBD2,CASSRGSGSYEQYF,TGCGCCAGCAGCCGGGGTAGCGGGAGCTACGAGCAGTACTTC
TRBV7-2,NA,TRBJ1-1,NA,CASRLESSTEAFF,TGTGCCAGCAGGCTAGAGTCCAGCACTGAAGCTTTCTTT
TRBV5-1,NA,TRBJ2-7,TRBD1,CASRGQASSYEQYF,TGCGCCAGCAGAGGACAGGCAAGTTCCTACGAGCAGTACTTC
TRBV27,NA,TRBJ2-1,NA,CASSFRWGREQFF,TGTGCCAGCAGTTTCAGATGGGGAAGGGAGCAGTTCTTC
TRBV19,NA,TRBJ2-1,NA,CASRLMTGHNEQFF,TGTGCCAGCCGCCTAATGACTGGGCACAATGAGCAGTTCTTC
TRBV29-1,NA,TRBJ1-1,NA,CSVEVHGPQNTEAFF,TGCAGCGTTGAAGTCCACGGACCCCAGAACACTGAAGCTTTCTTT
TRBV14,NA,TRBJ2-5,TRBD2,CASSQRRGLAGGETQYF,TGTGCCAGCAGCCAAAGACGGGGACTAGCGGGAGGAGAGACCCAGTACTTC
TRBV5-4,NA,TRBJ2-2,TRBD2,CASSKRLAGAVGELFF,TGTGCCAGCAGCAAAAGGCTAGCGGGAGCGGTCGGGGAGCTGTTTTTT
TRBV30,few,TRBJ2-7,NA,CAWGPGVHEQYF,TGTGCCTGGGGTCCGGGGGTACACGAGCAGTACTTC
TRBV18,NA,TRBJ1-2,NA,CASSPGYEGLNYGYTF,TGTGCCAGCTCACCAGGCTACGAGGGACTAAACTATGGCTACACCTTC
TRBV28,NA,TRBJ2-1,NA,CASSYTTGTRPVFALNEQFF,TGTGCCAGCAGTTACACCACCGGGACCCGTCCCGTATTCGCCTTAAATGAGCAGTTCTTC
TRBV24-1,once,TRBJ2-5,NA,CATSEALQETQYF,TGTGCCACCAGTGAGGCGTTACAAGAGACCCAGTACTTC
TRBV28,few,TRBJ2-3,TRBD2,CASSKGLAGGSLHF,TGTGCCAGCAGTAAGGGGCTAGCGGGAGGGTCCCTCCATTTT
TRBV5-4,once,TRBJ1-2,TRBD1,CASSLRGQVVGGYTF,TGTGCCAGCAGCTTGAGGGGACAGGTGGTGGGGGGCTACACCTTC
TRBV24-1,NA,TRBJ2-5,TRBD2,CATSDLASGSKETQYF,TGTGCCACCAGTGATTTGGCTAGCGGGAGTAAAGAGACCCAGTACTTC
TRBV6-6,NA,TRBJ1-3,NA,CASSYSNRNSGNTIYF,TGTGCCAGCAGTTACTCGAACAGAAACTCTGGAAACACCATATATTTT